This is a list of T cell receptor beta chains from one sample in a study of T cell responses to AZD1222 COVID-19 vaccine. The table came from immunoSEQ multiplex PCR; TCRdb's copy has only in-frame clones and leaves some out. The profile covers tens of thousands of clones, with more than 75% appearing a single time and roughly 9.4% taken by the ten largest. The sample in question was peripheral blood, obtained on day 0 of AZD1222 vaccination. These receptors all come from an adult in good health. Each CDR3 is given with its conserved first and last residue. The D gene is left open where the match is weak. Size tells how often a clone was seen (once, few, many) or the class of an expanded clone, and some rows leave it out.

D,J,V,size,CDR3,DNA
.,TRBJ2-7,TRBV3-1/TRBV3-2,.,CASSQEPRLGGSSYEQYF,TGTGCCAGCAGCCAAGAACCCCGTCTAGGGGGGAGCTCCTACGAGCAGTACTTC
.,TRBJ1-1,TRBV10-3,.,CAISLQGPGTEAFF,TGTGCCATCAGCTTGCAGGGTCCGGGCACTGAAGCTTTCTTT
TRBD1,TRBJ1-5,TRBV5-8,.,CASSLDRGFDQPQHF,TGTGCCAGCAGCTTGGACAGGGGTTTTGATCAGCCCCAGCATTTT
TRBD1,TRBJ1-1,TRBV7-2,.,CASSSLTGREAFF,TGTGCCAGCAGCTCTCTGACAGGGAGGGAGGCTTTCTTT
.,TRBJ1-3,TRBV2,few,CASSLNTIPGNTIYF,TGTGCCAGCAGCCTAAACACGATCCCTGGAAACACCATATATTTT
.,TRBJ2-6,TRBV6-5,.,CASLASGANVLTF,TGTGCCAGCCTGGCATCTGGGGCCAACGTCCTGACTTTC
.,TRBJ1-5,TRBV24-1,few,CATSDSGAVDQPQHF,TGTGCCACCAGTGATTCAGGGGCCGTCGATCAGCCCCAGCATTTT
TRBD1,TRBJ2-7,TRBV6-5,.,CASSRRTGGDEQYF,TGTGCCAGCAGCCGTAGGACAGGGGGCGACGAGCAGTACTTC
.,TRBJ2-7,TRBV29-1,.,CSVEGLSYEQYF,TGCAGCGTTGAAGGGCTCTCCTACGAGCAGTACTTC
TRBD2,TRBJ2-2,TRBV6-5,once,CASRGLAGGTGELFF,TGTGCCAGCAGAGGACTAGCGGGGGGGACCGGGGAGCTGTTTTTT
TRBD1,TRBJ1-2,TRBV5-4,.,CASSSWTGEVRGYTF,TGTGCCAGCAGCTCCTGGACAGGGGAAGTACGGGGCTACACCTTC
.,TRBJ1-1,TRBV7-2,.,CASSLWGGYSNTEAFF,TGTGCCAGCAGCTTATGGGGGGGATACTCGAACACTGAAGCTTTCTTT
.,TRBJ2-1,TRBV28,.,CASSPPPSSYNEQFF,TGTGCCAGCAGCCCCCCTCCTAGTTCTTACAATGAGCAGTTCTTC
.,TRBJ2-1,TRBV11-2,.,CASSLVPRPSSYNEQFF,TGTGCCAGCAGCTTAGTTCCCAGGCCCAGCTCCTACAATGAGCAGTTCTTC
.,TRBJ1-2,TRBV2,.,CASSEGGTALYGYTF,TGTGCCAGCAGTGAAGGAGGAACAGCCCTCTATGGCTACACCTTC
.,TRBJ2-7,TRBV29-1,.,CSSQTSGEQYF,TGCAGCTCACAGACCTCGGGGGAGCAGTACTTC
.,TRBJ2-7,TRBV7-9,.,CASRAWDATWYEQYF,TGTGCCAGCAGAGCCTGGGACGCCACGTGGTACGAGCAGTACTTC
TRBD2,TRBJ2-1,TRBV29-1,.,CSPREGGEQFF,TGCAGCCCCCGGGAGGGCGGGGAGCAGTTCTTC
.,TRBJ2-3,TRBV5-1,once,CASSLRLDSTDTQYF,TGCGCCAGCAGCCTGCGACTAGATAGCACAGATACGCAGTATTTT
.,TRBJ1-3,TRBV6-5,.,CASSYSAQFPGNTIYF,TGTGCCAGCAGTTACTCGGCTCAGTTTCCTGGAAACACCATATATTTT
TRBD2,TRBJ2-3,TRBV10-2,.,CASSESGLAGGTDTQYF,TGCGCCAGCAGTGAGTCGGGGTTAGCGGGGGGCACAGATACGCAGTATTTT
.,TRBJ2-1,TRBV5-4,.,CASSLEEGSSYNEQFF,TGTGCCAGCAGCTTGGAGGAGGGGAGCTCCTACAATGAGCAGTTCTTC
TRBD1,TRBJ2-1,TRBV3-1/TRBV3-2,.,CASSQTGTGGKHEQFF,TGTGCCAGCAGCCAGACCGGGACAGGGGGCAAGCATGAGCAGTTCTTC
.,TRBJ1-5,TRBV3-1/TRBV3-2,.,CASSQDLGQSNQPQHF,TGTGCCAGCAGCCAAGATCTAGGGCAGAGCAATCAGCCCCAGCATTTT
.,TRBJ2-1,TRBV7-2,.,CASSYQTLGDNEQFF,TGTGCCAGCAGCTATCAGACCCTTGGAGACAATGAGCAGTTCTTC
.,TRBJ2-3,TRBV5-8,.,CASSRGRQAADTQYF,TGTGCCAGCAGCCGAGGCCGGCAGGCGGCAGATACGCAGTATTTT
TRBD1,TRBJ2-2,TRBV3-1/TRBV3-2,few,CASSSWSGTGDGELFF,TGTGCCAGCAGCTCTTGGTCTGGGACAGGGGACGGGGAGCTGTTTTTT
.,TRBJ1-2,TRBV12-3/TRBV12-4,.,CASSSQYGYTF,TGTGCCAGCAGTTCTCAGTATGGCTACACCTTC
.,TRBJ1-3,TRBV27,.,CASSLLGGGDTIYF,TGTGCCAGCAGTTTATTAGGAGGGGGAGACACCATATATTTT
.,TRBJ2-1,TRBV7-2,.,CASSLVRGYNEQFF,TGTGCCAGCAGCTTAGTACGGGGTTACAATGAGCAGTTCTTC
.,TRBJ1-3,TRBV30,.,CAWGRTGNSGNTIYF,TGTGCCTGGGGTAGAACAGGAAACTCTGGAAACACCATATATTTT
.,TRBJ1-1,TRBV4-1,.,CASSRAMDLEAFF,TGCGCCAGCAGCCGTGCAATGGATTTGGAGGCTTTCTTT
.,TRBJ1-6,TRBV9,.,CASSAQYVNSPLHF,TGTGCCAGCAGCGCCCAGTACGTCAATTCACCCCTCCACTTT